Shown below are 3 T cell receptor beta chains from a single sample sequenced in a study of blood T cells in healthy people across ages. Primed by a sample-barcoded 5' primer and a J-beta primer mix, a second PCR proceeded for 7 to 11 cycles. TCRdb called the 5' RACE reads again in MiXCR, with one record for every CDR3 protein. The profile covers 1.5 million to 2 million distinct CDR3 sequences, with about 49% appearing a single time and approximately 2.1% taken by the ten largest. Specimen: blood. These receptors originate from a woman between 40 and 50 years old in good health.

The CDR3 nucleotides read TGTGCCAGCGGCCCGGGACAGGGGTTTCAAGAGACCCAGTACTTC. Amino acids: CASGPGQGFQETQYF. The chain combines TRBV7-2 with TRBJ2-7; 10 bases are shared with TRBD1. Judging by the DNA end, TRBJ2-5 fits better; the J call may be wrong. This CDR3 is built from 15 residues. Germline V gene data show CDR1 as SGHTA and CDR2 as FQGNSA.

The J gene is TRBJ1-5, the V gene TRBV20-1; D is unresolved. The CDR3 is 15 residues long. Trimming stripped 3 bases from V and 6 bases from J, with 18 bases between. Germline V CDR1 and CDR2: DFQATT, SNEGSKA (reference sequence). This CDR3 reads CSASSSRGEFQPQHF. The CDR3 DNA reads TGCAGTGCTAGTTCCAGCCGTGGGGAGTTTCAGCCCCAGCATTTT.

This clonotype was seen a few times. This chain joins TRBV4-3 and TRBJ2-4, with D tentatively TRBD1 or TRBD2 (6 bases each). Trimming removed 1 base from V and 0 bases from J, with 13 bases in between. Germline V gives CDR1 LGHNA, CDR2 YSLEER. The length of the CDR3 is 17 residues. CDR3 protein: CASSQARGALAKNIQYF. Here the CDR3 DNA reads TGCGCCAGCAGCCAAGCTAGGGGGGCCCTAGCCAAAAACATTCAGTACTTC.